These T cell receptor beta chains were read from a single sample in a study of blood T cell repertoires in COVID-19. Profiled with immunoSEQ multiplex PCR; TCRdb holds only in-frame clones, not every one. The table has more than 250,000 clones, approximately 86% seen once. The sample consisted of peripheral blood. The source of these receptors is a woman aged 25 to 39 who had recovered from COVID-19. The CDR3 runs from the conserved cysteine through the conserved F or W. D genes are given only for firm matches. Clone sizes are given selectively: once, few, many, or a class where the clone is expanded.

TRBJ1-1,.,TRBV28,.,CASSFIRQADEAFF,TGTGCCAGCAGTTTTATCCGCCAGGCCGATGAAGCTTTCTTT
TRBJ2-7,.,TRBV7-9,once,CASSLVLGAPYEQYF,TGTGCCAGCAGCTTAGTTTTGGGGGCCCCCTACGAGCAGTACTTC
TRBJ1-2,.,TRBV20-1,.,CSANRERGYTF,TGCAGTGCTAACAGGGAACGTGGCTACACCTTC
TRBJ1-5,.,TRBV6-5,once,CASSYRFDQPQHF,TGTGCCAGCAGTTACCGTTTTGATCAGCCCCAGCATTTT
TRBJ2-3,TRBD2,TRBV7-2,.,CASSLSPSGGVYNTQYF,TGTGCCAGCAGCTTATCCCCTAGCGGGGGGGTATATAATACGCAGTATTTT
TRBJ2-2,TRBD1,TRBV9,few,CASSEGASRTGELFF,TGTGCCAGCAGCGAGGGGGCTAGCCGCACCGGGGAGCTGTTTTTT
TRBJ1-5,.,TRBV6-4,.,CASRGNRESMGNQPQHF,TGTGCCAGCAGGGGCAACAGGGAATCGATGGGCAATCAGCCCCAGCATTTT
TRBJ1-5,.,TRBV28,.,CASSWGGNQPQHF,TGTGCCAGCAGTTGGGGGGGCAATCAGCCCCAGCATTTT
TRBJ1-1,.,TRBV20-1,.,CSAKQGSEAFF,TGCAGTGCTAAACAGGGATCTGAAGCTTTCTTT
TRBJ1-2,.,TRBV4-1,.,CASSQDQGSLYGYTF,TGCGCCAGCAGCCAAGATCAGGGGTCGCTCTATGGCTACACCTTC
TRBJ2-7,TRBD2,TRBV5-1,.,CASSMEGESYLAGYSYEQYF,TGCGCCAGCAGCATGGAGGGGGAGTCTTACCTAGCGGGTTATTCCTACGAGCAGTACTTC
TRBJ1-2,.,TRBV6-5,.,CASSWDLDSRRSGYTF,TGTGCCAGCAGTTGGGATTTGGACAGTAGGAGGAGTGGCTACACCTTC
TRBJ2-1,.,TRBV7-6,few,CASRLGGEQFF,TGTGCCAGCAGACTAGGAGGTGAGCAGTTCTTC
TRBJ2-2,TRBD1,TRBV6-4,.,CASSSQGATGELFF,TGTGCCAGCAGTTCACAGGGGGCAACCGGGGAGCTGTTTTTT
TRBJ2-5,.,TRBV27,once,CASSALEGATQYF,TGTGCCAGCAGTGCCCTGGAGGGAGCGACCCAGTACTTC
TRBJ1-1,TRBD1,TRBV5-1,once,CASSLGQGLTGGTEAFF,TGCGCCAGCAGCTTGGGACAGGGGCTTACCGGGGGCACTGAAGCTTTCTTT
TRBJ1-2,.,TRBV14,.,CASSPTGNYGYTF,TGTGCCAGCAGCCCGACAGGAAACTATGGCTACACCTTC
TRBJ2-3,TRBD1,TRBV10-3,.,CAIRGPGQGTLDTQYF,TGTGCCATCAGGGGACCGGGACAGGGTACTTTAGATACGCAGTATTTT
TRBJ1-1,.,TRBV4-1,.,CASSQEKPQPKGTEAFF,TGCGCCAGCAGCCAAGAAAAGCCCCAACCAAAGGGGACTGAAGCTTTCTTT
TRBJ2-2,.,TRBV28,once,CASSLLPPNTGELFF,TGTGCCAGCAGTTTACTACCCCCGAACACCGGGGAGCTGTTTTTT
TRBJ1-2,.,TRBV6-6,.,CASSYSRYGYTF,TGTGCCAGCAGTTACTCGAGGTATGGCTACACCTTC
TRBJ2-5,TRBD1,TRBV3-1/TRBV3-2,once,CASSQIMGQGLETQYF,TGTGCCAGCAGCCAAATCATGGGACAGGGACTAGAGACCCAGTACTTC
TRBJ1-1,.,TRBV14,.,CASSQAGWWGDTEAFF,TGTGCCAGCAGCCAAGCAGGGTGGTGGGGGGACACTGAAGCTTTCTTT
TRBJ1-2,.,TRBV24-1,few,CATSEGGYGYTF,TGTGCCACCAGTGAGGGGGGTTATGGCTACACCTTC
TRBJ2-3,.,TRBV5-8,.,CASSPTGSGTPTGPDTQYF,TGTGCCAGCAGCCCTACGGGATCCGGGACACCCACTGGGCCAGATACGCAGTATTTT
TRBJ2-2,.,TRBV24-1,.,CATSDSLTGARAGELFF,TGTGCCACCAGTGATTCGCTTACCGGTGCGAGGGCCGGGGAGCTGTTTTTT
TRBJ1-2,TRBD1,TRBV19,.,CASSAPGTGFFGYTF,TGTGCCAGTAGTGCGCCCGGGACAGGGTTCTTTGGCTACACCTTC
TRBJ2-7,.,TRBV6-5,.,CASVNQEAGEQYF,TGTGCCAGCGTTAATCAGGAGGCGGGCGAGCAGTACTTC
TRBJ2-7,TRBD2,TRBV28,.,CASRAAGAYEQYF,TGTGCCAGCAGGGCCGCGGGAGCGTACGAGCAGTACTTC